This T cell receptor (beta chain) is drawn from a study of beta chain features in type 1 diabetes. Study-wide results and caveats: Moderate yet significant TCRB CDR3 shortening was seen in Type 1 diabetes patients in all four CD4+ subsets. The study left unresolved whether HLA type influences TCRB rearrangement.

Each of the CD4+ naive, central memory, regulatory and stem cell-like memory populations was sorted via CD45RO/CCR7/CD25/CD127/CD95/CD27. Investigators reverse transcribed all isolated RNA, so they sequenced expressed TCRB transcripts. Each stem cell-like memory T cell sample yielded approximately 930,000 reads on average. Measured with immunoSEQ multiplex PCR; TCRdb has only the in-frame clones, and not every one. Here the sample spans 10,000 to 15,000 clones, 40% to 55% being singletons. Points on this clone: The antigen remains unidentified.

The CDR3 spans 15 residues. Between the trimmed V and J ends, which lost 1 base and 4 bases, there was a span of 13 bases. Germline CDR1 and CDR2: GTSNPN and SVGIG (reference sequence). Sequenced input: stem cell memory CD4+ T cells from blood. The genes are TRBV30 and TRBJ1-4; no reliable D call. This clonotype originated in a man aged 18 to 29 in good health. The chain's CDR3 is CAWSGLGADNEKLFF. The CDR3 nucleotides are TGTGCCTGGAGTGGCCTCGGAGCGGATAATGAAAAACTGTTTTTT.